This T cell receptor (beta chain) stems from a study of cytomegalovirus exposure and HLA in healthy donors. PCR was performed using 60 Vbeta and 13 Jbeta primers. Repertoires were generated with immunoSEQ multiplex PCR, while TCRdb's copy carries only in-frame clones and drops some. The table shows about 140,000 clones, with around 78% occurring only once. The study's findings and limits: The study labeled roughly 160 TCR beta chains cytomegalovirus-associated. Earlier analysis found most TCR beta V segments productive about 87% or about 30% of the time.

Per the germline V gene, CDR1 is SGHDT and CDR2 is YYEEEE. The CDR3 is 14 residues long. V gave up 1 base and J gave up 12 bases; unmatched junction bases: 12. Concerning this clone: The antigen is undetermined.

The chain couples TRBV5-6 to TRBJ2-7; TRBD1 matches 8 bases. Sequencing was done on a sample of PBMCs. This receptor was obtained from a woman in her 40s in good health and CMV-seropositive. For the CDR3, the DNA is TGTGCCAGCAGCTTGCGGGACAGGCCTCAACGAGGGTACTTC. Translated, it gives CASSLRDRPQRGYF.